This T cell receptor beta chain was sequenced in a study of cytotoxic CD8 clonotypes in ibrutinib-treated CLL. On the study more broadly: Response material was collected after a median 12 months of treatment, range 6 to 36.

The assay was immunoSEQ multiplex PCR, and TCRdb's table has in-frame clones only and misses some. The sample holds 35,000 to 40,000 clones; 49% are singletons and the top ten take under 20%. TCR beta libraries used roughly 2.2 micrograms of genomic DNA from cryopreserved PBMCs. General observations from the study: Collection times varied between progressing and sustained-remission patients.

This clone came up a few times. Antigen unknown. There are 17 residues in the CDR3. Germline loops: CDR1 SGHDT, CDR2 YYEEEE. After removal of 4 bases from V and 2 bases from J, the junction contained 10 bases not matched to a gene. This sequence joins TRBV5-6 and TRBJ1-5; the match to TRBD1 covers 9 bases. Source: PBMCs, taken before ibrutinib treatment. The TCR was taken from a human donor with chronic lymphocytic leukemia. CDR3 nucleotides: TGTGCCAGCAGCCTGGCGGGGACAGGGACGGGCAATCAGCCCCAGCATTTT. Its translation: CASSLAGTGTGNQPQHF.